This entry concerns a single T cell receptor beta chain. Its antigen is still unknown. This entry comes from a study of CD8+ T cells in alopecia areata. As to treatment: oral pan-JAK inhibitor, 5-10 mg twice daily. This CDR3 is built from 12 residues. Germline lookup yields CDR1 ENHRY and CDR2 SYGVKD. V lost 10 bases to trimming and J lost 4 bases, with 13 bases between them. Following extraction, RNA underwent reverse transcription to cDNA, which served as the sequencing template. Libraries were prepared by immunoSEQ multiplex PCR; TCRdb keeps only in-frame clonotypes and omits some of them. This sample has over 200,000 clones, with over 60% found just once. Study observations and caveats: Whether baseline CD8+ expansion is linked to response remains uncertain, given a single nonresponder. Clonality was higher in lesional than normal scalp, especially in alopecia totalis/universalis.

The source material was CD4+ T cells sorted from blood, sampled at week 4, from a patient treated with tofacitinib. The gene calls are TRBV10-3 and TRBJ2-5, with D perhaps matching TRBD1 or TRBD2 (5 bases each). This clonotype was obtained from a human donor with alopecia areata. The CDR3 protein is CATSAGRETQYF. The CDR3 nucleotides are TGTGCCACTTCTGCAGGGAGAGAGACCCAGTACTTC.